One and the same sample provided the 29 T cell receptor beta chains below, sequenced in a study of T cells in Graves' hyperthyroidism and ophthalmopathy (dated by TCRdb to the late 2010s). The library was produced with multiplex PCR. TCRdb shows the sequencer as Illumina HiSeq 2000. TCR beta CDR3 regions were amplified from RNA transcripts. A first-round RT-PCR of the TCR CDR3 used the HTBI primer set with the Qiagen OneStep RT-PCR kit. The public reads were run again by TCRdb, first through fastp at Q25 and then through MiXCR, and only productive beta chains were kept. Each CDR3 protein appears once, grouped with its most common genes and DNA. The sample includes about half a million distinct CDR3 sequences, with less than 25% observed a single time. The leading ten clones occupy about 26% of the sample. Source material: blood. Receptor source: a man in his late teens or twenties with Graves' hyperthyroidism.

Ten or more counts support this clonotype. The chain recombines TRBV28 with TRBJ1-2; D gene uncertain. Trimming took off 7 bases at V and 4 bases at J, with 7 bases between the two ends. Germline V gene data show CDR1 as MDHEN and CDR2 as SYDVKM. The CDR3 loop spans 11 amino acids. The DNA for the CDR3 is TGTGCCAGCAAAGAGGGCTATGGCTACACCTTC. Translation gives CASKEGYGYTF.

The chain joins TRBV2 to TRBJ1-2; TRBD1 might be the D (5 bases). This CDR3 comprises 12 residues. Deletions cut 6 bases from V and 11 bases from J, with 16 bases between. Germline CDR1 reads SNHLY; CDR2 reads FYNNEI. The CDR3 spells CASRILGTEYTF. For the CDR3, the DNA is TGTGCCAGCAGGATTCTCGGGACGGAATACACCTTC.

Here the CDR3 reads CASSPRLENEQYF. CDR3 DNA: TGTGCCAGCAGTCCTCGATTAGAGAACGAGCAGTACTTC. The chain recombines TRBV11-1 with TRBJ2-7, with D unclear. The ends were cut back, 6 bases at V and 5 bases at J, with 14 bases in the middle. Germline CDR1 is SGHAT and CDR2 is FQDESV (reference sequence). This CDR3 is 13 amino acids long.

V gene TRBV19 combines with J gene TRBJ2-7; D remains ambiguous. Germline V gene data show CDR1 as LNHDA and CDR2 as SQIVND (reference sequence). CDR3 length: 15 amino acids. The V end lost 2 bases, the J end lost 5 bases, and 16 bases lay between the germline ends. CDR3 coding DNA: TGTGCCAGTAGTATAAGGCCCCTAGGACGGGACGAGCAGTACTTC. Protein product: CASSIRPLGRDEQYF.

This clonotype occurred many times. The genes are TRBV10-3 and TRBJ2-2, with 8 positions matching TRBD1. V lost 6 bases to trimming and J lost 4 bases; unmatched junction nucleotides: 4. The V gene's germline CDR1 is ENHRY and CDR2 SYGVKD. CDR3 length: 14 amino acids. This CDR3 is CAISGQGITGELFF. The DNA of the CDR3 is TGTGCCATCAGCGGACAGGGAATCACCGGGGAGCTGTTTTTT.

This clonotype was counted many times. V usage is TRBV5-1 and J usage is TRBJ1-5; no definite D call. The CDR3 contains 17 residues. From germline, CDR1 is SGHRS and CDR2 YFSETQ. V shed 0 bases and J shed 1 base, with 14 bases lying between them. DNA of the CDR3: TGCGCCAGCAGCTTGGAAGCAGGAGGGTCCAGCAATCAGCCCCAGCATTTT. Amino acids: CASSLEAGGSSNQPQHF.

This clonotype showed up just a few times. The genes are TRBV2 and TRBJ2-2, with D perhaps matching TRBD1 (6 bases). CDR1 and CDR2 from the germline V gene are SNHLY and FYNNEI. V was cut by 6 bases and J by 8 bases, with 13 bases left in between. The length of the CDR3 is 13 residues. This CDR3 is CASSGQTPGELFF. The CDR3 coding sequence is TGTGCCAGCAGCGGACAGACCCCGGGGGAGCTGTTTTTT. The complete variable domain, with remaining parts taken from reference TRBV2 and TRBJ2-2, reads EPEVTQTPSHQVTQMGQEVILRCVPISNHLYFYWYRQILGQKVEFLVSFYNNEISEKSEIFDDQFSVERPDGSNFTLKIRSTKLEDSAMYFCASSGQTPGELFFGEGSRLTVL.

This sequence joins TRBV6-2 or TRBV6-3 and TRBJ2-7, with D tentatively TRBD1 (6 bases). The V gene's germline CDR1 is MNHEY and CDR2 SVGEGT. The CDR3 totals 15 residues. The germline V and J ends were trimmed by 6 bases and 3 bases, with 18 bases remaining between them. CDR3 residues: CASRTRDMDYYEQYF. The CDR3 bases are TGTGCCAGCAGAACCCGGGACATGGATTACTACGAGCAGTACTTC.

This clonotype was seen at least ten times. The chain links TRBV12-3 or TRBV12-4 to TRBJ1-5; 7 positions agree with TRBD1. V was pared by 5 bases and J by 3 bases, with 13 bases of the junction left unmatched. The CDR3 runs to 17 residues. CDR3 protein: CASSLQWGTANNQPQHF. CDR3 coding DNA: TGTGCCAGCAGTCTCCAGTGGGGGACAGCAAACAATCAGCCCCAGCATTTT.

This clonotype showed up many times. The chain recombines TRBV6-5 with TRBJ1-2; D gene uncertain. The V end lost 4 bases, the J end lost 4 bases, and 13 bases lay between the germline ends. Germline loops: CDR1 MNHEY, CDR2 SVGAGI. The CDR3 covers 14 residues. CDR3 loop: CASSSSLWAYGYTF. CDR3 nucleotides: TGTGCCAGCAGTTCTTCCCTCTGGGCCTATGGCTACACCTTC.

This clonotype was found a few times. This chain joins TRBV19 and TRBJ1-5, with D unclear. V lost 2 bases, J lost 2 bases, and 10 bases lay in between. Germline V gives CDR1 LNHDA, CDR2 SQIVND (reference sequence). CDR3 size: 15 residues. The CDR3 loop reads CASSIRLAGNQPQHF. DNA for the CDR3: TGTGCCAGTAGTATAAGACTAGCGGGCAATCAGCCCCAGCATTTT.

This chain joins TRBV20-1 and TRBJ1-1; D possibly corresponds to TRBD1 (6 bases). The length of the CDR3 is 16 residues. Germline V gene data show CDR1 as DFQATT and CDR2 as SNEGSKA (reference sequence). V lost 0 bases to trimming and J lost 0 bases, with 14 bases between them. CDR3 in DNA: TGCAGTGCTAGAGATTGGGGACAATTAATGAACACTGAAGCTTTCTTT. Amino acids: CSARDWGQLMNTEAFF.

About this clonotype: Being one base from a much bigger clone, this may be a read error. The chain employs TRBV4-1 and TRBJ1-1; D not certain. The CDR3 covers 14 residues. In germline, CDR1 is MGHRA, CDR2 YSYEKL. The V and J ends lost 4 bases and 0 bases respectively, with 9 bases between them. The CDR3 DNA is TGCGCCAGCAGCCGAGAAGTGGTGAACACTGAAGCTTTCTTT. This gives the protein CASSREVVNTEAFF.

The V and J genes are TRBV20-1 and TRBJ2-7; perhaps TRBD2 as D (5 bases). Germline V gives CDR1 DFQATT, CDR2 SNEGSKA (reference sequence). V was trimmed by 6 bases and J by 3 bases, leaving 15 bases between them. This CDR3 is built from 13 residues. The CDR3 sequence is CSAHTRAGYEQYF. Here the CDR3 DNA reads TGCAGTGCCCACACACGGGCGGGCTACGAGCAGTACTTC.

On this clonotype: A much larger clone is a single base away; this may be a read error. J is TRBJ2-2 and V is TRBV28; D is perhaps TRBD1 (6 bases). The CDR3 covers 13 residues. V dropped 9 bases and J dropped 3 bases, with 11 bases sitting between them. Germline CDR1 reads MDHEN; CDR2 reads SYDVKM. CDR3 nucleotide sequence: TGTGCCAGTATACAGGGAGACACCGGGGAGCTGTTTTTT. It is translated as CASIQGDTGELFF.

Many counts were recorded for this clonotype. The chain is built from TRBV11-2 and TRBJ2-5; possible D gene TRBD1, 6 bases. CDR1 is SGHAT, CDR2 FQNNGV, per germline. Trimming took off 7 bases at V and 3 bases at J, with 24 bases between the two ends. The CDR3 is 17 amino acids. The CDR3: CASTTVRTARRKETQYF. CDR3 bases: TGTGCCAGCACCACTGTTCGGACAGCCAGAAGGAAAGAGACCCAGTACTTC.

V and J are TRBV12-3 or TRBV12-4 and TRBJ2-3; D perhaps matches TRBD2 (6 bases). The germline V and J ends were trimmed by 0 bases and 2 bases, with 9 bases remaining between them. The CDR3 consists of 15 residues. The CDR3 DNA follows: TGTGCCAGCAGTTTAGCTAGCGGTTACACAGATACGCAGTATTTT. It specifies CASSLASGYTDTQYF.

The sample holds a few counts of this clonotype. This sequence joins TRBV7-3 and TRBJ2-2; D gene unclear. V dropped 3 bases and J dropped 1 base, with 6 bases sitting between them. The CDR3 consists of 14 residues. CDR1 and CDR2 (germline): SGHTA, FQGTGA. DNA for the CDR3: TGTGCCAGCAGCTTCCTAGAGAACACCGGGGAGCTGTTTTTT. The encoded protein is CASSFLENTGELFF.

This chain uses TRBV25-1 with TRBJ2-7; TRBD1 matches 10 bases. Germline CDR1 MGHDK, CDR2 SYGVNS. The CDR3 length is 16 residues. Trimming cost V 6 bases and J 2 bases; bases outside gene matches: 10. In DNA form, the CDR3 reads TGTGCCAGCAGGCCGGGACAGGGGTCTTTCACCTACGAGCAGTACTTC. Its translation is CASRPGQGSFTYEQYF.

This clonotype has ten or more counts. This chain connects TRBV28 to TRBJ2-7; no firm D call. The V gene's germline CDR1 is MDHEN and CDR2 SYDVKM. With 5 bases removed from V and 5 bases from J, the gap between germline ends came to 19 bases. This CDR3 contains 15 residues. This CDR3 is CASSPHLRAVHEQYF. CDR3 nucleotide sequence: TGTGCCAGCAGTCCCCACCTCCGGGCAGTCCACGAGCAGTACTTC.

This clonotype was recorded a few times. The chain links TRBV3-1 to TRBJ2-4; TRBD1 might be the D (6 bases). This CDR3 has 15 residues. Germline V gene sequence: CDR1 LGHDT, CDR2 YNNKEL (reference sequence). V was shortened by 4 bases and J by 1 base, with 11 bases between the two germline ends. The CDR3 loop reads CASSPQGGAKNIQYF. CDR3 sequence (DNA): TGTGCCAGCAGCCCACAGGGTGGGGCCAAAAACATTCAGTACTTC.

V and J are TRBV11-2 and TRBJ2-2; D gene ambiguous. V gave up 3 bases and J gave up 3 bases, with 8 bases separating them. The CDR3 extends over 14 amino acids. CDR1 is SGHAT and CDR2 is FQNNGV in the germline V gene. The CDR3 here is CASSLIAYTGELFF. Written as DNA, the CDR3 is TGTGCCAGCAGCTTGATTGCGTACACCGGGGAGCTGTTTTTT.

This clonotype was counted ten times or more. The J gene is TRBJ2-7, the V gene TRBV12-3 or TRBV12-4, with TRBD1 matching 9 bases. With 4 bases clipped from V and 2 bases from J, the junction kept 6 bases outside the gene matches. The CDR3 is made up of 15 amino acids. The CDR3 here is CASSWGQGNPYEQYF. The CDR3 DNA sequence: TGTGCCAGCAGTTGGGGACAGGGTAACCCCTACGAGCAGTACTTC.

The genes are TRBV2 and TRBJ1-6; unclear D gene. Between the trimmed V and J ends, which lost 4 bases and 10 bases, there was a span of 11 bases. Looked up from germline, CDR1 is SNHLY and CDR2 is FYNNEI. The CDR3 covers 13 residues. The DNA for the CDR3 is TGTGCCAGCAGTGGCGCCATTAAATCACCCCTCCACTTT. Encoded protein: CASSGAIKSPLHF.

This clonotype was observed a few times. The chain employs TRBV6-2 or TRBV6-3 and TRBJ1-1; no firm D call. The V end was cut by 0 bases, the J end by 11 bases, with 16 bases between. The CDR3 contains 14 residues. Germline CDR1 is MNHEY and CDR2 is SVGEGT. The CDR3 coding sequence is TGTGCCAGCAGTTACTCGGACTTATTAAAAAGGGCTTTCTTT. It yields the protein CASSYSDLLKRAFF.

This clonotype was seen at least ten times. The chain couples TRBV12-3 or TRBV12-4 to TRBJ2-5, with 11 bases that match TRBD2. With V trimmed by 3 bases and J by 4 bases, 10 bases remained unmatched. This CDR3 is built from 17 residues. CDR3 amino acids: CASSLASLAGGGETQYF. In nucleotides, the CDR3 is TGTGCCAGCAGTTTGGCGTCCCTAGCGGGGGGAGGAGAGACCCAGTACTTC.

This clonotype was found many times. The V and J genes are TRBV6-5 and TRBJ2-2, with D possibly being TRBD1 (5 bases). The CDR3 is made up of 13 amino acids. In germline, CDR1 is MNHEY, CDR2 SVGAGI. The germline V and J ends were trimmed by 2 bases and 6 bases, with 7 bases remaining between them. The CDR3 coding sequence is TGTGCCAGCAGTTACGTAGGGGCCGGGGAGCTGTTTTTT. Encoded protein: CASSYVGAGELFF.

At least ten counts were recorded for this clonotype. The CDR3 is CASSLGVAREQYF. DNA of the CDR3: TGTGCCAGCAGCTTAGGGGTAGCCCGCGAGCAGTACTTC. The chain employs TRBV11-2 and TRBJ2-7; no definite D call. The CDR3 is 13 residues long. In germline, CDR1 is SGHAT, CDR2 FQNNGV. V lost 1 base to trimming and J lost 6 bases, with 10 bases between them.

This clonotype was seen repeatedly, ten times or more. V is TRBV6-1 and J is TRBJ2-7, with 12 bases fitting TRBD2. The length of the CDR3 is 16 residues. The junction had 5 bases not matched to a gene; V was cut back by 5 bases and J by 0 bases. CDR1 MNHNS and CDR2 SASEGT come from the germline V gene. The CDR3 region has the DNA TGTGCCAGCAGTCCCGGACTAGCGGGGTTCTCCTACGAGCAGTACTTC. It translates to CASSPGLAGFSYEQYF.